The entry below describes one T cell receptor (beta chain). Its antigen is unidentified. This specimen comes from a study of T cell responses to AZD1222 COVID-19 vaccine. Study-wide results and caveats: Possibly, clonal diversity was underestimated; donors were largely white British and included more females.

CDR3 size: 15 residues. The V gene end was trimmed by 5 bases and the J gene end by 9 bases; junction bases not matched to a gene: 8. Germline V gene sequence: CDR1 LNHDA, CDR2 SQIVND (reference sequence). Generated by immunoSEQ multiplex PCR, the TCRdb table keeps only in-frame clones and is missing some. The table records some 150,000 clones, more than 70% of them present only once. This specimen was peripheral blood, taken 28 days after the second AZD1222 dose. This chain joins TRBV19 and TRBJ2-1, with TRBD2 identical over 12 bases. The TCR comes from an adult who received the AZD1222 COVID-19 vaccine. CDR3 protein: CASSVTSGGLSEQFF. The CDR3 DNA reads TGTGCCAGTAGTGTCACTAGCGGGGGGCTTAGTGAGCAGTTCTTC.